Listed below are T cell receptor beta chains from one sample, sequenced in a study of blood T cell repertoires in COVID-19. TCRdb's table, derived via immunoSEQ multiplex PCR, lists solely in-frame clones and lacks some. The data contain fewer than 350,000 clones, 85% to 90% of them singletons. Sequencing input: peripheral blood. The source of these receptors is a woman in her 30s with COVID-19, enrolled during active disease. CDR3s include the opening cysteine and the closing phenylalanine or tryptophan. Each record gives: D gene, J gene, V gene, clone size, CDR3 protein, CDR3 DNA. A D gene is named only where the DNA matches it firmly. Rows may omit the clone size; those that give it use once, few, many or a size class.

TRBD2,TRBJ2-5,TRBV10-2,NA,CASSEGAGGTQYF,TGCGCCAGCAGTGAGGGGGCGGGGGGGACCCAGTACTTC
NA,TRBJ1-5,TRBV5-8,few,CASSQYRGLGQPQHF,TGTGCCAGCAGCCAGTACCGGGGGTTGGGGCAGCCCCAGCATTTT
TRBD1,TRBJ2-7,TRBV27,NA,CASSPGTGVFEQYF,TGTGCCAGCAGTCCCGGGACAGGGGTTTTCGAGCAGTACTTC
TRBD1,TRBJ2-5,TRBV9,NA,CASSPFQGAGETQYF,TGTGCCAGCAGCCCTTTCCAGGGGGCGGGTGAGACCCAGTACTTC
TRBD1,TRBJ2-7,TRBV2,NA,CASSVDRQSYEQYF,TGTGCCAGCAGTGTGGACAGGCAATCCTACGAGCAGTACTTC
TRBD1,TRBJ2-7,TRBV6-5,NA,CASVGQGAYEQYF,TGTGCCAGCGTGGGACAGGGGGCCTACGAGCAGTACTTC
NA,TRBJ2-2,TRBV7-9,NA,CASTTPLTSQDTGELFF,TGTGCCAGCACAACGCCACTAACTAGCCAGGACACCGGGGAGCTGTTTTTT
TRBD1,TRBJ1-6,TRBV5-4,NA,CASSFRTGGYNSPLHF,TGTGCCAGCAGCTTCCGGACAGGGGGCTATAATTCACCCCTCCACTTT
TRBD2,TRBJ2-1,TRBV11-3,NA,CASSLVSGGAGEQFF,TGTGCCAGCAGCTTAGTTAGCGGGGGGGCAGGGGAGCAGTTCTTC
TRBD2,TRBJ2-3,TRBV3-1/TRBV3-2,NA,CASRTGWRGEKDTQYF,TGTGCCAGCCGTACGGGCTGGCGGGGGGAAAAAGATACGCAGTATTTT
NA,TRBJ2-1,TRBV2,NA,CASSEETGTYNEQFF,TGTGCCAGCAGTGAAGAGACGGGGACCTACAATGAGCAGTTCTTC
TRBD1,TRBJ2-7,TRBV2,NA,CASRPGQGNYEQYF,TGTGCCAGCAGACCGGGACAGGGAAATTACGAGCAGTACTTC
NA,TRBJ2-3,TRBV11-2,NA,CASGRRQGTDTQYF,TGTGCCAGTGGGCGGAGGCAGGGCACAGATACGCAGTATTTT
TRBD1,TRBJ1-1,TRBV5-4,NA,CASSWDRSLNTEAFF,TGTGCCAGCAGCTGGGACAGGAGCCTGAACACTGAAGCTTTCTTT
NA,TRBJ2-1,TRBV6-4,NA,CASSVGVGEQFF,TGTGCCAGCAGTGTCGGGGTTGGTGAGCAGTTCTTC
NA,TRBJ2-1,TRBV7-9,NA,CASSLVVRGYNEQFF,TGTGCCAGCAGCTTAGTGGTAAGGGGGTACAATGAGCAGTTCTTC
TRBD1,TRBJ1-6,TRBV5-1,NA,CASRPVGQRTSPLHF,TGCGCCAGCAGGCCGGTGGGACAGCGAACCTCACCCCTCCACTTT
TRBD1,TRBJ2-7,TRBV24-1,NA,CATSDSGGSYEQYF,TGTGCCACCAGTGATTCAGGGGGCTCGTACGAGCAGTACTTC
NA,TRBJ1-1,TRBV4-1,few,CASSRGTEAFF,TGCGCCAGTAGCAGGGGAACTGAAGCTTTCTTT
TRBD1,TRBJ1-6,TRBV5-1,NA,CASSRDRGSSPLHF,TGCGCCAGCAGCCGAGACAGGGGGAGTTCACCCCTCCACTTT
NA,TRBJ1-1,TRBV18,NA,CASSPPGGNTEAFF,TGTGCCAGCTCACCACCGGGGGGGAACACTGAAGCTTTCTTT
NA,TRBJ2-7,TRBV11-2,NA,CASSSPTGTPYEQYF,TGTGCCAGCAGCAGCCCCACAGGGACGCCCTACGAGCAGTACTTC
NA,TRBJ2-2,TRBV19,few,CASELQSTGELFF,TGTGCCAGCGAATTACAGAGCACCGGGGAGCTGTTTTTT
TRBD2,TRBJ2-7,TRBV7-9,once,CASSPAGGPYEQYF,TGTGCCAGCAGCCCAGCGGGGGGGCCATACGAGCAGTACTTC
TRBD1,TRBJ2-7,TRBV11-2,few,CASRQGEQYF,TGTGCCAGCAGACAGGGGGAGCAGTACTTC
TRBD2,TRBJ2-1,TRBV4-2,NA,CASSPAPLAGGLVEQFF,TGTGCCAGCAGCCCCGCCCCGCTAGCGGGGGGGCTGGTTGAGCAGTTCTTC
TRBD1,TRBJ2-7,TRBV4-2,NA,CASSQGLAQGSSYEQYF,TGTGCCAGCAGCCAAGGACTCGCACAGGGGAGCTCCTACGAGCAGTACTTC
TRBD1,TRBJ2-6,TRBV10-3,NA,CASNPGQPASGANVLTF,TGTGCCTCGAACCCGGGACAGCCCGCCTCTGGGGCCAACGTCCTGACTTTC
TRBD2,TRBJ2-5,TRBV28,NA,CASSLSGGTQYF,TGTGCCAGCAGTTTAAGCGGGGGAACCCAGTACTTC
NA,TRBJ1-5,TRBV6-5,once,CASAGPRPQHF,TGTGCCAGCGCGGGCCCCCGGCCCCAGCATTTT
TRBD2,TRBJ2-7,TRBV5-1,once,CASTPTPFLRGAGEQYF,TGCGCCAGCACCCCAACCCCTTTTCTGCGGGGGGCCGGCGAGCAGTACTTC
NA,TRBJ2-7,TRBV18,NA,CASSPPTGVREQYF,TGTGCCAGCTCACCACCGACGGGGGTACGAGAGCAGTACTTC
NA,TRBJ2-6,TRBV2,NA,CASAKLSGANVLTF,TGTGCCAGCGCCAAGCTCTCTGGGGCCAACGTCCTGACTTTC
TRBD1,TRBJ1-1,TRBV18,NA,CASSPGTGGVTEAFF,TGTGCCAGCTCACCAGGGACAGGGGGAGTCACTGAAGCTTTCTTT
NA,TRBJ1-5,TRBV19,NA,CASSMFSRQTSNQPQHF,TGTGCCAGTAGTATGTTTTCGAGACAGACTAGCAATCAGCCCCAGCATTTT
TRBD1,TRBJ2-7,TRBV15,NA,CATSRVGQASSYEQYF,TGTGCCACCAGCAGAGTAGGACAGGCGAGCTCCTACGAGCAGTACTTC
NA,TRBJ1-6,TRBV5-4,NA,CASSLQGINSPLHF,TGTGCCAGCAGCTTACAGGGAATCAATTCACCCCTCCACTTT
NA,TRBJ2-4,TRBV30,NA,CAWSLGSINIQYF,TGTGCCTGGAGCCTCGGGTCGATAAACATTCAGTACTTC
NA,TRBJ1-3,TRBV29-1,NA,CSVARPGNTIYF,TGCAGCGTTGCGCGGCCCGGAAACACCATATATTTT
NA,TRBJ1-4,TRBV18,NA,CASSPTSGEKLFF,TGTGCCAGCTCGCCCACTTCGGGTGAAAAACTGTTTTTT
TRBD2,TRBJ2-7,TRBV2,NA,CASSRGSGGYEQYF,TGTGCCAGCAGTAGGGGTAGCGGGGGTTACGAGCAGTACTTC
NA,TRBJ1-1,TRBV5-1,NA,CASSLVPTVMNTEAFF,TGCGCCAGCAGCTTGGTCCCGACAGTCATGAACACTGAAGCTTTCTTT
NA,TRBJ1-4,TRBV4-1,NA,CASSQEAAEKLFF,TGCGCCAGCAGCCAAGAGGCGGCAGAAAAACTGTTTTTT
NA,TRBJ2-7,TRBV10-3,NA,CAISDRETYEQYF,TGTGCCATCAGTGACAGGGAAACCTACGAGCAGTACTTC